This TCR beta chain was captured in a study of Ad26.COV2.S vaccination and SARS-CoV-2 variants. Comments on this clone: This CDR3 is also generated by other DNA sequences in the sample.

The length of the CDR3 is 13 residues. Germline CDR1 is MNHEY and CDR2 is SMNVEV (reference sequence). V was trimmed by 3 bases and J by 3 bases, leaving 9 bases between them. The treatment was: roughly 19 received Ad26.COV2.S at low or high dose, single or two shots; about 5 received placebo; per-sample allocation not given. Vaccine and placebo recipients were sampled on day 63 after the first injection. Using immunoSEQ multiplex PCR, the repertoire was profiled, and TCRdb retains in-frame clones only, with some absent. The repertoire holds about 440,000 clones, with less than 95% as singletons. This chain links TRBV27 with TRBJ2-7; a weak D match, TRBD1 (6 bases). The source material was peripheral blood, sampled in a trial of Ad26.COV2.S vaccine versus placebo. This receptor was obtained from a person between 18 and 65 years old who received the Ad26.COV2.S COVID-19 vaccine or a placebo. This CDR3 reads CASSFDRSYEQYF. DNA for the CDR3: TGTGCCAGCAGTTTCGACAGGAGCTACGAGCAGTACTTC.